This T cell receptor beta chain is drawn from a study of monozygotic twins with cystic fibrosis. Study-wide context: Library input was three micrograms of fragmented DNA, with 15 PCR cycles.

The table came from immunoSEQ multiplex PCR; TCRdb's copy has only in-frame clones and leaves some out. Seen here are fewer than 10,000 clones, approximately 98% observed once, and the top ten hold over 0.2%. Note on this clone: Its antigen is not identified.

Points from the study as a whole: V usage most resembled the co-twin in 13 of 16 pairs.

The material sequenced was blood. The TCR sequence derives from a girl aged 2 to 9 with cystic fibrosis.

CDR3 bases: TGTGCCAGCAGCCCCCACATGATGCGTACGGTCTACGAGCAGTACTTC. Residues: CASSPHMMRTVYEQYF. V usage is TRBV11-2 and J usage is TRBJ2-7; D gene unclear. The CDR3 is 16 amino acids. Trimming pared 5 bases from V and 3 bases from J, leaving 20 bases between. Germline-derived CDR1 and CDR2 are SGHAT and FQNNGV.